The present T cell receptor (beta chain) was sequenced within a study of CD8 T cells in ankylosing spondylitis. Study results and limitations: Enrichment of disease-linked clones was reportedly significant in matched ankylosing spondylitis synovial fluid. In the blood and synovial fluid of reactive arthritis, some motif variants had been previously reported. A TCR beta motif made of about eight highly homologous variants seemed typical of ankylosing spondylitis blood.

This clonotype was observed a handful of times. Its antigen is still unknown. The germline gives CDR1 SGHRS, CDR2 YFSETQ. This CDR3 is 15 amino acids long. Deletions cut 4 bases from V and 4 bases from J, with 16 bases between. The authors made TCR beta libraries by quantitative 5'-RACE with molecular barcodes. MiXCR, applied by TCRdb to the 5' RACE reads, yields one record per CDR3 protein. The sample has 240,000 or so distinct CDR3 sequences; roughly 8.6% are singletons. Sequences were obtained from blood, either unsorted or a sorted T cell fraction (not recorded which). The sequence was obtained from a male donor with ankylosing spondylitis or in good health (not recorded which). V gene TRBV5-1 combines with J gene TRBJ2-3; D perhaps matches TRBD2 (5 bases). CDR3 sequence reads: CASSLGVVESDTQYF. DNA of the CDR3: TGCGCCAGCAGCCTCGGGGTCGTCGAGTCAGATACGCAGTATTTT.